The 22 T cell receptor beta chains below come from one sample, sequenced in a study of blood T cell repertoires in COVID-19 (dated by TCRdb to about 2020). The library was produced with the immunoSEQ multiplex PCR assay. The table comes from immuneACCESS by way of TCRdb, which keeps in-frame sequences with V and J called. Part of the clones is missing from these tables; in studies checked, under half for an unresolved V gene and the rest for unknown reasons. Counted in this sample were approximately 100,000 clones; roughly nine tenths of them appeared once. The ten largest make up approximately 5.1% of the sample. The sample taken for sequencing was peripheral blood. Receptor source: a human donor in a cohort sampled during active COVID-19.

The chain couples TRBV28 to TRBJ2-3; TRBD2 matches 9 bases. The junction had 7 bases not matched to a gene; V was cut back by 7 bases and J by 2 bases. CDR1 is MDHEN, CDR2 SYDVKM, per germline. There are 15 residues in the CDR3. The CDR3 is CASTTGTSYTDTQYF. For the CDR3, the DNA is TGTGCCAGCACCACCGGGACTAGCTACACAGATACGCAGTATTTT.

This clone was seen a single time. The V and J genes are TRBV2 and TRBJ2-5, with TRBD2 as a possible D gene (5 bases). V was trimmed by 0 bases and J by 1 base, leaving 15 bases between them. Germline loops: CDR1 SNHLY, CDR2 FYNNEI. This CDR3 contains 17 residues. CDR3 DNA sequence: TGTGCCAGCAGTGAAGCGCTTGGGCGGGCGCCCCAAGAGACCCAGTACTTC. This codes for CASSEALGRAPQETQYF.

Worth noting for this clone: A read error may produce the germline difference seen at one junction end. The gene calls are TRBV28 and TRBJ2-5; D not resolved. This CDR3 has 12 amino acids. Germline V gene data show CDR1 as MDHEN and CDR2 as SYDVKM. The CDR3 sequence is CASSLNPTGYHF. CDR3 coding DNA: TGTGCCAGCAGTTTAAACCCTACCGGGTACCACTTC.

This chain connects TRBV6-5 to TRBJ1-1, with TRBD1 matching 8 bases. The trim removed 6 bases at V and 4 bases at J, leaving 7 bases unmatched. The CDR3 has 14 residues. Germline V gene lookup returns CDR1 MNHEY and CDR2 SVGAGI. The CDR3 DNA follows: TGTGCCAGCAGAATACAGGGGGTTGGCACTGAAGCTTTCTTT. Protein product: CASRIQGVGTEAFF.

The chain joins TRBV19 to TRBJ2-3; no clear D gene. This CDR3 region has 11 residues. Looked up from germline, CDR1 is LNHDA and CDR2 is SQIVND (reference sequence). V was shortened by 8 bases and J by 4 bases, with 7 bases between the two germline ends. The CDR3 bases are TGTGCCAGTCGGTTGGCAGATACGCAGTATTTT. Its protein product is CASRLADTQYF.

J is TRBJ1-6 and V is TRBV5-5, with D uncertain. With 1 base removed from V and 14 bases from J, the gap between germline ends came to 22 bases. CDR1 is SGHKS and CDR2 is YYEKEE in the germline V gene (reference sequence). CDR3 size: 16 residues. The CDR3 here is CASSLRPTPDGVALHF. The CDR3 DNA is TGTGCCAGCAGCTTGCGGCCGACCCCCGATGGAGTGGCCCTCCACTTT.

Here the CDR3 reads CATSRTGLAGGLWNEQFF. CDR3 DNA: TGTGCCACCAGTCGAACGGGACTAGCGGGGGGGCTTTGGAATGAGCAGTTCTTC. This chain connects TRBV24-1 to TRBJ2-1; 16 bases are a match to TRBD2. The germline V gene has CDR1 KGHDR and CDR2 SFDVKD. V shed 6 bases and J 7 bases; nucleotides not matched to a gene: 11. The CDR3 has 18 amino acids.

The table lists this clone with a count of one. The CDR3 DNA reads as TGCGCCAGCAGCCAGACTAGCGGGGGGTCAGATACGCAGTATTTT. This encodes CASSQTSGGSDTQYF. V is TRBV4-3 and J is TRBJ2-3; 13 nucleotides align to TRBD2. J was trimmed by 4 bases and V by 3 bases; bases with no gene match: 1. CDR1 and CDR2 (germline): LGHNA, YSLEER. CDR3 length equals 15 residues.

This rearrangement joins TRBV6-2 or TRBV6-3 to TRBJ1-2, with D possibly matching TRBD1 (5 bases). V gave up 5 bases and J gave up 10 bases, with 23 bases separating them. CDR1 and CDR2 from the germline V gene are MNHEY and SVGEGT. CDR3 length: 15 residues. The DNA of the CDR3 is TGTGCCAGCAGTGCCCGGGAGGCCCGGGGCATCCTCTACACCTTC. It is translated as CASSAREARGILYTF.

CDR3 sequence: CASSQEQGGANYGYTF. The CDR3, as DNA: TGCGCCAGCAGCCAAGAACAGGGGGGGGCCAACTATGGCTACACCTTC. The rearrangement uses TRBV4-1 and TRBJ1-2; 8 bases agree with TRBD1. Germline trimming cut 0 bases from V and 2 bases from J; bases unmatched to any gene: 5. Germline assignment: CDR1 MGHRA and CDR2 YSYEKL. This CDR3 comprises 16 residues.

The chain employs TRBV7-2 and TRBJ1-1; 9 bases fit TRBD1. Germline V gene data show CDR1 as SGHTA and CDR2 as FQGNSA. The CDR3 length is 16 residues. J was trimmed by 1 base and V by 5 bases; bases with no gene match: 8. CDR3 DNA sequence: TGTGCCAGCAGCCCAGGACAGGGGAGAAGGAACACTGAAGCTTTCTTT. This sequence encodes CASSPGQGRRNTEAFF.

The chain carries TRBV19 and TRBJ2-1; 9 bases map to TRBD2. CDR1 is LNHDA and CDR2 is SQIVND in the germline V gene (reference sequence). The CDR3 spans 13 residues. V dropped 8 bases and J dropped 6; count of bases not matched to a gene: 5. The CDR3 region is CASSGTSTNEQFF. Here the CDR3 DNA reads TGTGCCAGTTCCGGGACTAGCACCAATGAGCAGTTCTTC. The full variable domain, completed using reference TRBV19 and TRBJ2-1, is DGGITQSPKYLFRKEGQNVTLSCEQNLNHDAMYWYRQDPGQGLRLIYYSQIVNDFQKGDIAEGYSVSREKKESFPLTVTSAQKNPTAFYLCASSGTSTNEQFFGPGTRLTVL.

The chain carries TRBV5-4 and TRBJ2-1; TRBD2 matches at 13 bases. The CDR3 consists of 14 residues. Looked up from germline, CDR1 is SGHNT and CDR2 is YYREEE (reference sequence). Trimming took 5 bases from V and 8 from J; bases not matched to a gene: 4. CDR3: CASSTSGGADEQFF. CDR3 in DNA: TGTGCCAGCAGTACTAGCGGGGGGGCTGATGAGCAGTTCTTC.

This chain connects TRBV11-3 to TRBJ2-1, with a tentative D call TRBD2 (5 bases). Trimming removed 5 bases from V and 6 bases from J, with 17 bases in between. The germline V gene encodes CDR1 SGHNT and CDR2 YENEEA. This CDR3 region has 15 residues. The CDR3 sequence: CASSKTGISINEQFF. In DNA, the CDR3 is TGTGCCAGCAGCAAGACCGGGATTAGCATCAATGAGCAGTTCTTC.

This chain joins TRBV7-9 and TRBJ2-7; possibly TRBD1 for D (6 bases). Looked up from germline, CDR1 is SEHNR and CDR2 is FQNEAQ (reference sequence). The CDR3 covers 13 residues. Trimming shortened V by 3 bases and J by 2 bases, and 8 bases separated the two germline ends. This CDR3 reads CASSLTGTYEQYF. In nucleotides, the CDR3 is TGTGCCAGCAGCTTGACAGGAACCTACGAGCAGTACTTC.

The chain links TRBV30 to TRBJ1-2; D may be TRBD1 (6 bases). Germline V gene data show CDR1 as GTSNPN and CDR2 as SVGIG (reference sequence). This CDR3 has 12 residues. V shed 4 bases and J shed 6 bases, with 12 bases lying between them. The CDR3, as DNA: TGTGCCTGGATCAAAGGGGGGGATGGCTACACCTTC. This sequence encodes CAWIKGGDGYTF.

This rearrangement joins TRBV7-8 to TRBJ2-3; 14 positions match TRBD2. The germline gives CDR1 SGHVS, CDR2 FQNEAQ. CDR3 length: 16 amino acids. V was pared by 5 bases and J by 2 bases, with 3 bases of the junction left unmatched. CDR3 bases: TGTGCCAGCAGCAGGGGACTAGCGGGAGTCACAGATACGCAGTATTTT. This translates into CASSRGLAGVTDTQYF. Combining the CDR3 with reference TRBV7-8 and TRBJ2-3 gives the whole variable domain GAGVSQSPRYKVAKRGQDVALRCDPISGHVSLFWYQQALGQGPEFLTYFQNEAQLDKSGLPSDRFFAERPEGSVSTLKIQRTQQEDSAVYLCASSRGLAGVTDTQYFGPGTRLTVL.

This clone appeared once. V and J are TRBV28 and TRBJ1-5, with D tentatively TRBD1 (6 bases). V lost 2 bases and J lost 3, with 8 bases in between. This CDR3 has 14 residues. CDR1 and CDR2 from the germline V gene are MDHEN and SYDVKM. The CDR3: CASSLQGNNQPQHF. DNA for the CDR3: TGTGCCAGCAGTTTACAGGGGAACAATCAGCCCCAGCATTTT. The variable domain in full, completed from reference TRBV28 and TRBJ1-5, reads DVKVTQSSRYLVKRTGEKVFLECVQDMDHENMFWYRQDPGLGLRLIYFSYDVKMKEKGDIPEGYSVSREKKERFSLILESASTNQTSMYLCASSLQGNNQPQHFGDGTRLSIL.

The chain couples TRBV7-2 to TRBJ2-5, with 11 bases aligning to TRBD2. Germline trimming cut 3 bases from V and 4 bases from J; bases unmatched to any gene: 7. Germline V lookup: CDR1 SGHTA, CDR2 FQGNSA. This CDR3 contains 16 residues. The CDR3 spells CASSLPSGGLGETQYF. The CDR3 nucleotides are TGTGCCAGCAGCTTGCCTAGCGGGGGGCTTGGAGAGACCCAGTACTTC.

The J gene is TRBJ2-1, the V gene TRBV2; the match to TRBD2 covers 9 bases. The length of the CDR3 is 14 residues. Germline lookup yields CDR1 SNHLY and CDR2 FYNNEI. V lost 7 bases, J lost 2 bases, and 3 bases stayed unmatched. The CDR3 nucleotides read TGTGCCAGCACCGCGGGGGGGCCCTACAATGAGCAGTTCTTC. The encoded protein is CASTAGGPYNEQFF. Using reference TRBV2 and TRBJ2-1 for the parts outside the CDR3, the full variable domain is EPEVTQTPSHQVTQMGQEVILRCVPISNHLYFYWYRQILGQKVEFLVSFYNNEISEKSEIFDDQFSVERPDGSNFTLKIRSTKLEDSAMYFCASTAGGPYNEQFFGPGTRLTVL.

The CDR3 DNA is TGTGCCACCAGCGTTTCAAAGGGGCCCTACGAGCAGTACTTC. Translating it yields CATSVSKGPYEQYF. V gene TRBV15 combines with J gene TRBJ2-7, with D tentatively TRBD1 (5 bases). The germline gives CDR1 LNHNV, CDR2 YYDKDF (reference sequence). With 5 bases removed from V and 2 bases from J, the gap between germline ends came to 13 bases. The CDR3 is 14 amino acids.

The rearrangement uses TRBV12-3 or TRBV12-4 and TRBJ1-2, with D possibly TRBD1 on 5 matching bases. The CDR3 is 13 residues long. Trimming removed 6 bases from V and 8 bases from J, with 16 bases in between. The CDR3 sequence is CASSQTVHGGYTF. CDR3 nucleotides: TGTGCCAGCAGCCAGACAGTTCACGGGGGCTACACCTTC.